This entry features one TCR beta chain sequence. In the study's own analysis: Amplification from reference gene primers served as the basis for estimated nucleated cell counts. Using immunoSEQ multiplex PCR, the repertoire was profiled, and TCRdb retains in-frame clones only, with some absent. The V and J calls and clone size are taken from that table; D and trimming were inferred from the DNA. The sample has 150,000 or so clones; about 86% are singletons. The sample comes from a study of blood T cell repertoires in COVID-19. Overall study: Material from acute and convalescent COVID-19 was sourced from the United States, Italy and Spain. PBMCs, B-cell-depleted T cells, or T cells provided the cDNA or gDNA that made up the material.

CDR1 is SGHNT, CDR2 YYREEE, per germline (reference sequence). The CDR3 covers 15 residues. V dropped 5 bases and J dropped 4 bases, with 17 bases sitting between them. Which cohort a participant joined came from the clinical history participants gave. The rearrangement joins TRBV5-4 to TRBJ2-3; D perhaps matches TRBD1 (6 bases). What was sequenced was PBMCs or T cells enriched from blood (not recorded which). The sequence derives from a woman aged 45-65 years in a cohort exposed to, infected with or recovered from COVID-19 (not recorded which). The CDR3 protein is CASRVGTTPADTQYF. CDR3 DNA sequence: TGTGCCAGCAGAGTAGGGACAACACCTGCAGATACGCAGTATTTT.